This T cell receptor (beta chain) was recovered during a study of blood T cell repertoires in COVID-19. Germline lookup yields CDR1 LGHNA and CDR2 YNFKEQ. The CDR3 contains 18 residues. With V trimmed by 0 bases and J by 3 bases, 8 bases remained unmatched. This table comes from immunoSEQ multiplex PCR, and its TCRdb copy is limited to in-frame clones, with some not included. The table lists 100,000 or so clones, 70% to 90% of them singletons. Specimen: peripheral blood. This TCR was sampled from a human donor in a cohort sampled during active COVID-19. The genes are TRBV4-2 and TRBJ2-7; 13 bases fit TRBD2. The CDR3 DNA sequence: TGTGCCAGCAGCCAAGAGAGACTAGCGGGAGGACTCGGCTACGAGCAGTACTTC. Protein: CASSQERLAGGLGYEQYF.